A selection of T cell receptor beta chains follows, all from one sample in a study of identical twins. TCRdb processed the 5' RACE reads anew with MiXCR; each CDR3 protein has one entry. The sample holds around 1.7 million distinct CDR3 sequences, roughly 35% seen once. Sequenced material: cord blood. These receptors were collected from a newborn girl in good health. CDR3s include the opening cysteine and the closing phenylalanine or tryptophan. A D gene is named only where the DNA matches it firmly. Rows give clone size only sometimes, using once, few, many, or a class for an expanded clone.

len | abundance | j_gene | d_gene | v_gene | CDR3nt | CDR3aa
17 | NA | TRBJ2-7 | NA | TRBV28 | TGTGCCAGCAGTTTAGGAGGCTGGGCGTCGCTAACCTACGAGCAGTACTTC | CASSLGGWASLTYEQYF
15 | few | TRBJ2-2 | TRBD2 | TRBV7-2 | TGTGCCAGCAGCTTAGCGCTAGCGGGAGCCGGGGAGCTGTTTTTT | CASSLALAGAGELFF
15 | NA | TRBJ2-7 | TRBD1 | TRBV6-6 | TGTGCCAGCAGTTACGGGGACAGGGGGAAATACGAGCAGTACTTC | CASSYGDRGKYEQYF
13 | once | TRBJ2-5 | NA | TRBV20-1 | TGCAGTGCTGGTCATTCGGGCCAAGAGACCCAGTACTTC | CSAGHSGQETQYF
16 | NA | TRBJ2-5 | NA | TRBV24-1 | TGTGCCACCAGTGATTTGTGGGGGCAGGGGCAAGAGACCCAGTACTTC | CATSDLWGQGQETQYF
14 | NA | TRBJ2-3 | NA | TRBV20-1 | TGCAGTGCCAAGGGCTCTAGCGGCACAGATACGCAGTATTTT | CSAKGSSGTDTQYF
18 | NA | TRBJ2-4 | TRBD2 | TRBV10-3 | TGTGCCATCAGTGACCAGGGACTAGCGGGAGGGCCCAAAAACATTCAGTACTTC | CAISDQGLAGGPKNIQYF
17 | few | TRBJ1-2 | NA | TRBV7-9 | TGTGCCAGCAGCTTCGAGGTCTTCCAGGACAACAACTATGGCTACACCTTC | CASSFEVFQDNNYGYTF
12 | once | TRBJ1-4 | TRBD1 | TRBV28 | TGTGCCAGCACAGGGGGAGGAGAAAAACTGTTTTTT | CASTGGGEKLFF
13 | NA | TRBJ2-3 | TRBD1 | TRBV27 | TGTGCCAGCAGTTGGGACAGGTTTGATACGCAGTATTTT | CASSWDRFDTQYF
12 | NA | TRBJ2-1 | NA | TRBV25-1 | TGTGCCAGCAGTTATGGGATGCATGAGCAGTTCTTC | CASSYGMHEQFF
15 | NA | TRBJ2-1 | TRBD2 | TRBV28 | TGTGCCAGCAGTTTAGACCGACTAGCCTCCTACGAGCAGTTCTTC | CASSLDRLASYEQFF
16 | few | TRBJ2-7 | TRBD1 | TRBV5-1 | TGCGCCAGCAGCTTTCAACCGGGACAGGGGACCTACGAGCAGTACTTC | CASSFQPGQGTYEQYF
15 | few | TRBJ2-7 | NA | TRBV28 | TGTGCCAGCAGTTTATTTTGGCAGGGTGGCTACGAGCAGTACTTC | CASSLFWQGGYEQYF
15 | NA | TRBJ1-1 | TRBD1 | TRBV19 | TGTGCCAGCTACCGGGACAGGGAAACGAACACTGAAGCTTTCTTT | CASYRDRETNTEAFF
12 | once | TRBJ1-2 | NA | TRBV20-1 | TGCAGTGCCACCGGCCGAGAAGGTGGCTACACCTTC | CSATGREGGYTF
14 | NA | TRBJ2-7 | TRBD2 | TRBV28 | TGTGCCAGCGAGGGTGAAGCGGGGGCTTACGAGCAGTACTTC | CASEGEAGAYEQYF
15 | few | TRBJ1-5 | NA | TRBV20-1 | TGCAGTGCTAGAGAACAGGAGTATAGCAATCAGCCCCAGCATTTT | CSAREQEYSNQPQHF
15 | NA | TRBJ1-1 | TRBD1 | TRBV5-1 | TGCGCCAGCAGCAACACCAAACAGGGGGGCACTGAAGCTTTCTTT | CASSNTKQGGTEAFF
14 | few | TRBJ1-2 | NA | TRBV18 | TGTGCCAGCTCACCATCTTGGGCCAATGATGGCTACACCTTC | CASSPSWANDGYTF
14 | NA | TRBJ1-2 | TRBD1 | TRBV7-2 | TGTGCCAGCAGTATACGGGACAGGGGTGCTGGCTACACCTTC | CASSIRDRGAGYTF
16 | few | TRBJ2-1 | TRBD2 | TRBV7-6 | TGTGCCAGCAGCCAATCCCGGACTAGCGTATACAATGAGCAGTTCTTC | CASSQSRTSVYNEQFF
14 | few | TRBJ1-2 | TRBD1 | TRBV7-2 | TGTGCCAGCAGCTGGCGGACAGGGGACTATGGCTACACCTTC | CASSWRTGDYGYTF
16 | many | TRBJ2-7 | NA | TRBV5-6 | TGTGCCAGCAGCTTGGCCCTCGCAGGATACTCCTACGAGCAGTACTTC | CASSLALAGYSYEQYF
17 | NA | TRBJ2-7 | NA | TRBV12-3/TRBV12-4 | TGTGCCAGCTCGTCGAGTCTCGGTCTCGCAGTTTACAATGAGCAGTACTTC | CASSSSLGLAVYNEQYF
14 | NA | TRBJ2-1 | NA | TRBV12-3/TRBV12-4 | TGTGCCAGCAGTTTTGGGAGACTCAACAATGAGCAGTTCTTC | CASSFGRLNNEQFF
18 | NA | TRBJ2-5 | TRBD2 | TRBV4-2 | TGTGCCAGCAGCCCCGCGGGACTAGCGGGCGTCCTAAAAGAGACCCAGTACTTC | CASSPAGLAGVLKETQYF
13 | few | TRBJ2-7 | NA | TRBV5-1 | TGCGCCAGCAGCTTGAGAGGTCTCCACGAGCAGTACTTC | CASSLRGLHEQYF
18 | once | TRBJ2-1 | TRBD2 | TRBV3-1 | TGTGCCAGCAGCCCTCGGGGTAGCGGGGGGGCGCCCTACAATGAGCAGTTCTTC | CASSPRGSGGAPYNEQFF
14 | NA | TRBJ1-1 | NA | TRBV3-1 | TGTGCCAGCAGCCGACTGGGATGGGACACTGAAGCTTTCTTT | CASSRLGWDTEAFF
13 | few | TRBJ1-2 | NA | TRBV29-1 | TGCAGCGTTGTACCGTGGGCCAACTATGGCTACACCTTC | CSVVPWANYGYTF
15 | few | TRBJ1-5 | TRBD1 | TRBV5-6 | TGTGCCAGCAGCTTGGGGGGACAGGGAGCTCAGCCCCAGCATTTT | CASSLGGQGAQPQHF
15 | few | TRBJ1-2 | TRBD1 | TRBV7-9 | TGTGCCAGCAGCTTAATCGACAGGGACGGCTATGGCTACACCTTC | CASSLIDRDGYGYTF
15 | NA | TRBJ2-1 | NA | TRBV6-6 | TGTGCCAGCAGTTACACACAGGGCTGGGGGAATGAGCAGTTCTTC | CASSYTQGWGNEQFF
15 | NA | TRBJ2-3 | TRBD2 | TRBV5-1 | TGCGCCAGCAGCTTGGGGACTAGAGACACAGATACGCAGTATTTT | CASSLGTRDTDTQYF
15 | NA | TRBJ2-7 | TRBD1 | TRBV14 | TGTGCCAGCAGTCCCCCGGGACAGGGATTTGGTGAGCAGTACTTC | CASSPPGQGFGEQYF
19 | few | TRBJ2-1 | TRBD2 | TRBV5-1 | TGCGCCAGCAGCTTGGTGGGACATAGCGGGAGGTGGACCTACAATGAGCAGTTCTTC | CASSLVGHSGRWTYNEQFF
16 | NA | TRBJ2-7 | NA | TRBV7-2 | TGTGCCAGCAGCTTAGTTCTGCAGGGGCGCCTTTCCGAGCAGTACTTC | CASSLVLQGRLSEQYF
15 | NA | TRBJ2-1 | TRBD1 | TRBV4-2 | TGTGCCAGCAGCCAAGTCGGACAGGGACGGAATGAGCAGTTCTTC | CASSQVGQGRNEQFF
13 | NA | TRBJ1-2 | NA | TRBV6-1 | TGTGCCAGCAGCCGGACGGACTACTATGGCTACACCTTC | CASSRTDYYGYTF
17 | NA | TRBJ2-7 | TRBD2 | TRBV5-1 | TGCGCCAGCAGTCTAGCGGGGGGGCCAGGCTCCTACAATGAGCAGTACTTC | CASSLAGGPGSYNEQYF
12 | NA | TRBJ1-2 | NA | TRBV12-3/TRBV12-4 | TGTGCCAGCACCGTCCGGGACTATGGCTACACCTTC | CASTVRDYGYTF